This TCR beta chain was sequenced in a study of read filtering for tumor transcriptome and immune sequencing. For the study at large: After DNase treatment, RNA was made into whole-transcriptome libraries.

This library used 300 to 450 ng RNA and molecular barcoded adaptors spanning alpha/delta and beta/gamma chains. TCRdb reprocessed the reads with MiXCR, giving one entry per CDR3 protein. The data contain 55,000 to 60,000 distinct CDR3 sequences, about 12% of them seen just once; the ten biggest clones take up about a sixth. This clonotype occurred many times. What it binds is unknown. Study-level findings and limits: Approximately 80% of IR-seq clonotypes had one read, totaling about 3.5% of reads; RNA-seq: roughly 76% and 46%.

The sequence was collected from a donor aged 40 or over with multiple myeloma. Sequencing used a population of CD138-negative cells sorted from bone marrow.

The CDR3 sequence: CASSLGLVPDTQYF. DNA of the CDR3: TGTGCCAGCAGTCTCGGACTAGTTCCAGATACGCAGTATTTT. The chain employs TRBV12-3 or TRBV12-4 and TRBJ2-3, with 7 bases aligning to TRBD2. The CDR3 is 14 amino acids. The ends lost 5 bases at V and 4 bases at J; junction bases unmatched: 6.